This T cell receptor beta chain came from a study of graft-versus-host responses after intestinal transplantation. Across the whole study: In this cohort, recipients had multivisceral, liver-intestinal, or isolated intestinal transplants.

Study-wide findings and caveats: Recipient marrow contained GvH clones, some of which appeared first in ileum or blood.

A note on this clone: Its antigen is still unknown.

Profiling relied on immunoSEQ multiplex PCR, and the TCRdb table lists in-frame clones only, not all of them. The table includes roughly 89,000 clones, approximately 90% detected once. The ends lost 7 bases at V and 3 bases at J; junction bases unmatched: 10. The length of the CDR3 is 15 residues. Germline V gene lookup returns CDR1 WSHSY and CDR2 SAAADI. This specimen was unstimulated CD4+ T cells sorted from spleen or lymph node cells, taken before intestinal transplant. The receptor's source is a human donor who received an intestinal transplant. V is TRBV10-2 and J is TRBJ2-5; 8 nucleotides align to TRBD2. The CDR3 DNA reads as TGCGCCAGCAAAAAGATACGGGGGGGAGAAGAGACCCAGTACTTC. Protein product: CASKKIRGGEETQYF.